This entry concerns a single T cell receptor beta chain. This specimen belongs to a study of shared clonotypes between healthy human individuals. Only in-frame clones appear in the TCRdb table, and some are missing; sequencing was by immunoSEQ multiplex PCR. The sample includes more than 550,000 clones, 55% to 75% of them seen just once. The germline V gene encodes CDR1 SNHLY and CDR2 FYNNEI. Trimming left V 3 bases short and J 3 bases short, with 7 bases between. The CDR3 is made up of 13 amino acids. The sample taken for sequencing was memory CD4+ T cells sorted from blood. As for subset: CD45RA-negative fraction. The TCR comes from a woman aged 30 to 39 in good health. The rearrangement links TRBV2 to TRBJ2-3; a weak D match, TRBD2 (5 bases). The CDR3 here is CASSEEATDTQYF. CDR3 in DNA: TGTGCCAGCAGTGAGGAGGCAACAGATACGCAGTATTTT.